Presented here are 30 T cell receptor beta chains from one specimen sequenced in a study of T cell responses to AZD1222 COVID-19 vaccine. The table came from immunoSEQ multiplex PCR; TCRdb's copy has only in-frame clones and leaves some out. The profile shows 65,000 to 70,000 clones, 75% to 85% of them singletons. The sequenced sample was peripheral blood, obtained on day 0 of AZD1222 vaccination. The receptor source for this set is an adult in good health.

The chain has TRBV19 and TRBJ1-1; D possibly corresponds to TRBD1 (5 bases). Per germline, CDR1 LNHDA and CDR2 SQIVND (reference sequence). V dropped 6 bases and J dropped 0 bases, with 11 bases sitting between them. The CDR3 runs 14 residues. In DNA, the CDR3 is TGTGCCAGTAGGGGACTGTCTATGAACACTGAAGCTTTCTTT. As protein: CASRGLSMNTEAFF.

V usage is TRBV3-1 (or the pseudogene TRBV3-2) and J usage is TRBJ1-3; D call uncertain. The germline V gene has CDR1 LGHDT and CDR2 YNNKEL (reference sequence). This CDR3 comprises 20 residues. V dropped 0 bases and J dropped 0 bases, with 21 bases sitting between them. This CDR3 is CASSQDSQGKYACSGNTIYF. The CDR3 bases are TGTGCCAGCAGCCAAGATTCCCAAGGAAAGTATGCCTGCTCTGGAAACACCATATATTTT.

The chain couples TRBV7-2 to TRBJ2-2; 7 positions match TRBD1. J was trimmed by 4 bases and V by 2 bases; bases with no gene match: 7. The CDR3 is 16 residues long. The germline V gene has CDR1 SGHTA and CDR2 FQGNSA. In DNA, the CDR3 is TGTGCCAGCAGCTTAAGAGGGGGCGGTGGCACCGGGGAGCTGTTTTTT. It translates to CASSLRGGGGTGELFF.

The CDR3 DNA reads as TGTGCCAGCAGTGAACCTTTCAACCCTGAAGCTTTCTTT. Translation: CASSEPFNPEAFF. The chain recombines TRBV2 with TRBJ1-1; no firm D call. This CDR3 has 13 residues. V gave up 2 bases and J gave up 6 bases, with 10 bases separating them. The germline V gene encodes CDR1 SNHLY and CDR2 FYNNEI.

This chain links TRBV4-2 with TRBJ2-1; 10 bases map to TRBD2. Germline assignment: CDR1 LGHNA and CDR2 YNFKEQ. Trimming cost V 0 bases and J 2 bases; bases outside gene matches: 1. There are 16 residues in the CDR3. CDR3 amino acids: CASSQESGGAYNEQFF. The CDR3 nucleotides are TGTGCCAGCAGCCAAGAAAGCGGGGGGGCCTACAATGAGCAGTTCTTC.

This chain connects TRBV4-2 to TRBJ2-1, with D possibly called TRBD1 or TRBD2 (7 bases each). The CDR3 is made up of 15 amino acids. V lost 1 base to trimming and J lost 6 bases, with 13 bases between them. Per the germline V gene, CDR1 is LGHNA and CDR2 is YNFKEQ. Here the CDR3 reads CASSQAGGVPNEQFF. DNA for the CDR3: TGTGCCAGCAGCCAAGCAGGGGGGGTTCCCAATGAGCAGTTCTTC.

CDR3 nucleotide sequence: TGTGCCAGCAGTTTCCCGGACAGGCTGTCTGGAAACACCATATATTTT. Its translation: CASSFPDRLSGNTIYF. The rearrangement links TRBV27 to TRBJ1-3; 7 nucleotides align to TRBD1. Looked up from germline, CDR1 is MNHEY and CDR2 is SMNVEV (reference sequence). V lost 3 bases to trimming and J lost 1 base; unmatched junction nucleotides: 6. There are 16 residues in the CDR3.

The chain links TRBV4-2 to TRBJ1-5; D not certain. Germline V gives CDR1 LGHNA, CDR2 YNFKEQ. V was clipped by 2 bases and J by 3 bases, with 14 bases between them. The CDR3 consists of 16 residues. The CDR3 coding sequence is TGTGCCAGCAGCCAATCGGGAGGCACCCTCAATCAGCCCCAGCATTTT. Protein: CASSQSGGTLNQPQHF.

The chain recombines TRBV4-2 with TRBJ2-5, with 9 bases lining up with TRBD2. V lost 1 base, J lost 5 bases, and 11 bases stayed unmatched. CDR1 and CDR2 (germline): LGHNA, YNFKEQ. The CDR3 has 17 amino acids. In DNA, the CDR3 is TGTGCCAGCAGCCAAGGTGCCGGCGGGGGGGCCCGGGAGACCCAGTACTTC. This translates into CASSQGAGGGARETQYF.

V and J are TRBV5-6 and TRBJ2-7; D not resolved. The CDR3 consists of 11 residues. From germline, CDR1 is SGHDT and CDR2 YYEEEE. Trimming cost V 4 bases and J 1 base, with 3 bases left between them. CDR3 in DNA: TGTGCCAGCAGCATTTCCTACGAGCAGTACTTC. Amino acid sequence: CASSISYEQYF. Full variable domain (outside the CDR3, taken from reference TRBV5-6 and TRBJ2-7): DAGVTQSPTHLIKTRGQQVTLRCSPKSGHDTVSWYQQALGQGPQFIFQYYEEEERQRGNFPDRFSGHQFPNYSSELNVNALLLGDSALYLCASSISYEQYFGPGTRLTVT.

This rearrangement joins TRBV12-3 or TRBV12-4 to TRBJ2-7, with D unresolved. The CDR3 consists of 13 residues. V was clipped by 7 bases and J by 1 base, with 11 bases between them. The DNA for the CDR3 is TGTGCCAGCACCCGGGCAGCTTCCTACGAGCAGTACTTC. This gives the protein CASTRAASYEQYF.

In this sample, this clone turned up a few times. The rearrangement links TRBV4-1 to TRBJ1-2, with a tentative D call TRBD1 (5 bases). Trimming left V 1 base short and J 4 bases short, with 10 bases between. CDR1 and CDR2 from the germline V gene are MGHRA and YSYEKL. This CDR3 is built from 14 residues. CDR3 bases: TGCGCCAGCAGCCAAGTTGTAGGGACCTATGGCTACACCTTC. Translation gives CASSQVVGTYGYTF.

The chain employs TRBV30 and TRBJ1-5; 8 nucleotides match TRBD1. The V and J ends lost 7 bases and 5 bases, in that order; junction bases with no gene match: 7. The V gene's germline CDR1 is GTSNPN and CDR2 SVGIG (reference sequence). The CDR3 consists of 13 residues. The CDR3 region is CAYRRGQDQPQHF. The CDR3 DNA follows: TGTGCCTATCGCCGGGGACAGGATCAGCCCCAGCATTTT.

CDR3: CASSLGQSRGNYGYTF. CDR3 DNA: TGCGCCAGCAGCTTAGGACAGTCCCGAGGGAACTATGGCTACACCTTC. The chain couples TRBV5-1 to TRBJ1-2, with a tentative D call TRBD1 (6 bases). Germline CDR1 reads SGHRS; CDR2 reads YFSETQ. The CDR3 sequence is 16 residues long. The V end lost 2 bases, the J end lost 2 bases, and 16 bases lay between the germline ends.

Written as DNA, the CDR3 is TGTGCTAGTGGTTTAGGAAACGGGGAGCTGTTTTTT. As protein: CASGLGNGELFF. The rearrangement links TRBV12-5 to TRBJ2-2; no clear D gene. Trimming pared 3 bases from V and 7 bases from J, leaving 6 bases between. The V gene's germline CDR1 is LGHNT and CDR2 FRNRAP. CDR3 size: 12 residues.

The chain uses TRBV30 and TRBJ1-3, with 8 bases fitting TRBD1. This CDR3 has 16 residues. V dropped 5 bases and J dropped 0; count of bases not matched to a gene: 9. Germline V CDR1 and CDR2: GTSNPN, SVGIG (reference sequence). Here the CDR3 reads CAWRRTGSPSGNTIYF. The CDR3 DNA reads as TGTGCCTGGCGGAGGACAGGGAGCCCCTCTGGAAACACCATATATTTT.

This chain uses TRBV18 with TRBJ1-2, with 9 bases fitting TRBD1. This CDR3 has 18 amino acids. The germline V gene encodes CDR1 KGHSH and CDR2 LQKENI. The ends lost 3 bases at V and 1 base at J; junction bases unmatched: 12. CDR3 DNA sequence: TGTGCCAGCTCACCCCACCCCCCGGGACAGGGAAATAACTATGGCTACACCTTC. Translated, it gives CASSPHPPGQGNNYGYTF.

With regard to this clone: An end of the junction does not agree with germline; a read error may underlie this. The chain recombines TRBV7-9 with TRBJ2-1; TRBD2 agrees at 11 bases. CDR1 is SEHNR and CDR2 is FQNEAQ in the germline V gene (reference sequence). The CDR3 is 13 residues long. CDR3 in DNA: TGTGCCAGCAGCTTAGTTGGATCTAGCGGGGGGATCTTC. This gives the protein CASSLVGSSGGIF.

The genes are TRBV28 and TRBJ2-5, with a tentative D call TRBD2 (7 bases). Trimming shortened V by 4 bases and J by 1 base, and 10 bases separated the two germline ends. Germline CDR1 and CDR2: MDHEN and SYDVKM. The CDR3 sequence is 14 residues long. CDR3 sequence: CASSSRGAQETQYF. The CDR3 DNA sequence: TGTGCCAGCAGTTCTCGGGGGGCCCAAGAGACCCAGTACTTC.

The CDR3 region has the DNA TGCGCCAGCAGCTTGGCCGTCAGACAGGGGACAGATACGCAGTATTTT. This gives the protein CASSLAVRQGTDTQYF. The rearrangement links TRBV5-1 to TRBJ2-3; 8 nucleotides match TRBD1. This CDR3 is 16 amino acids long. Trimming at V came to 0 bases and at J to 3 bases, leaving 6 bases not matched to a gene. In germline, CDR1 is SGHRS, CDR2 YFSETQ.

CDR3 region: CASSGRQGQETQYF. The CDR3 DNA sequence: TGTGCCAGCAGTGGGCGGCAGGGCCAAGAGACCCAGTACTTC. The chain joins TRBV25-1 to TRBJ2-5; the D gene is possibly TRBD1 (5 bases). The CDR3 extends over 14 amino acids. The V end lost 4 bases, the J end lost 1 base, and 10 bases lay between the germline ends. Germline CDR1 MGHDK, CDR2 SYGVNS.

The CDR3 spells CASSLLAGGSLGTQYF. CDR3 nucleotides: TGTGCCAGCAGCTTGTTAGCGGGGGGCTCCCTTGGGACGCAGTATTTT. The chain carries TRBV11-2 and TRBJ2-3; the match to TRBD2 covers 10 bases. Trimming at V came to 3 bases and at J to 9 bases, leaving 12 bases not matched to a gene. Germline CDR1 is SGHAT and CDR2 is FQNNGV. The CDR3 has 16 amino acids.

This clone was found once. The chain recombines TRBV6-6 with TRBJ2-7, with D possibly matching TRBD2 (6 bases). V was clipped by 2 bases and J by 1 base, with 12 bases between them. Germline values: CDR1 MNHNY, CDR2 SVGAGI (reference sequence). CDR3 length: 15 residues. The CDR3 sequence: CASSYAGGSSYEQYF. DNA of the CDR3: TGTGCCAGCAGTTACGCCGGGGGTTCGTCCTACGAGCAGTACTTC.

This clone appeared a single time. The rearrangement links TRBV13 to TRBJ2-7; D call uncertain. In germline, CDR1 is PRHDT, CDR2 FYEKMQ (reference sequence). This CDR3 contains 14 residues. V was clipped by 2 bases and J by 3 bases, with 11 bases between them. CDR3 residues: CASSLSVRFYEQYF. DNA for the CDR3: TGTGCCAGCAGCTTATCTGTCAGATTCTACGAGCAGTACTTC.

The rearrangement links TRBV27 to TRBJ1-1, with TRBD1 as a possible D gene (6 bases). The CDR3 covers 14 residues. Germline lookup yields CDR1 MNHEY and CDR2 SMNVEV (reference sequence). V lost 6 bases, J lost 6 bases, and 17 bases lay in between. The CDR3: CASSRGTLEAEAFF. The CDR3 nucleotides read TGTGCCAGCAGCCGCGGGACACTAGAGGCTGAAGCTTTCTTT.

V usage is TRBV23-1 and J usage is TRBJ1-2; no firm D call. TRBV23-1 is sorted into the ORF group, with uncertain function. V lost 2 bases to trimming and J lost 4 bases, with 14 bases between them. The CDR3 is made up of 15 amino acids. DNA of the CDR3: TGCGCCAGCAGTCAACCTGACACCCACTCCTATGGCTACACCTTC. Translation: CASSQPDTHSYGYTF.

The V and J genes are TRBV19 and TRBJ1-4; D perhaps matches TRBD1 (5 bases). There are 17 residues in the CDR3. Trimming removed 3 bases at V and 3 bases at J, with 17 bases between. Germline values: CDR1 LNHDA, CDR2 SQIVND (reference sequence). The DNA for the CDR3 is TGTGCCAGTAGTATTGGAGGGGCAGCGTTATCTAATGAAAAACTGTTTTTT. This sequence encodes CASSIGGAALSNEKLFF.

The chain uses TRBV1 and TRBJ2-1; the DNA was not compared with TRBD2, the D call given in the table. TRBV1 is assigned pseudogene status. This CDR3 has 18 residues. In DNA form, the CDR3 reads TGCACCAGCAGCCAAGAGTGGACTAGCGGGCCGACCTACAATGAGCAGTTCTTC. This encodes CTSSQEWTSGPTYNEQFF.

The gene calls are TRBV6-6 and TRBJ2-3; D call uncertain. Trimming removed 10 bases at V and 0 bases at J, with 11 bases between. From germline, CDR1 is MNHNY and CDR2 SVGAGI (reference sequence). This CDR3 has 13 residues. The CDR3 sequence: CAIRLDSTDTQYF. CDR3 nucleotide sequence: TGTGCCATACGGCTCGATAGCACAGATACGCAGTATTTT.

This sequence joins TRBV24-1 and TRBJ2-2; TRBD1 might be the D (5 bases). V shed 2 bases and J shed 6 bases, with 15 bases lying between them. The germline CDR1 and CDR2 sequences are KGHDR and SFDVKD. The CDR3 sequence is 16 residues long. The CDR3 DNA sequence: TGTGCCACCAGTGATTCATACACAGGTCAGGCCGGGGAGCTGTTTTTT. Protein: CATSDSYTGQAGELFF.